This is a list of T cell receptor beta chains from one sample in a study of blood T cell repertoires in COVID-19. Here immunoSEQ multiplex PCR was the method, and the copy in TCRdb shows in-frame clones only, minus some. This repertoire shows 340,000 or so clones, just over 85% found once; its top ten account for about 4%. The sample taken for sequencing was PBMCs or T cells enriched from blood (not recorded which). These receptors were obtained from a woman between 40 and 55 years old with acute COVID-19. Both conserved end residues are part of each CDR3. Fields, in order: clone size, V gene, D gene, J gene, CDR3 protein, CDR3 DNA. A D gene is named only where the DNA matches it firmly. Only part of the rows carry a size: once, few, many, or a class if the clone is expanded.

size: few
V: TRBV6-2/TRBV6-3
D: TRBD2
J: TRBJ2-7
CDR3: CASSRGLAGPYEQYF
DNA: TGTGCCAGCAGTCGGGGACTAGCGGGGCCTTACGAGCAGTACTTC

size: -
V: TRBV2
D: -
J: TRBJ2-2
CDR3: CASSEQGGTGELFF
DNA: TGTGCCAGCAGTGAGCAGGGGGGCACCGGGGAGCTGTTTTTT

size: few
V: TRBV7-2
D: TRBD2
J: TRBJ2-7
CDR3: CASSPASGGTYEQYF
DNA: TGTGCCAGCAGCCCAGCTAGCGGGGGGACCTACGAGCAGTACTTC

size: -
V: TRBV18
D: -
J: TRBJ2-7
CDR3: CASSPRVGAEQYF
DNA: TGTGCCAGCTCACCCCGGGTAGGGGCCGAGCAGTACTTC

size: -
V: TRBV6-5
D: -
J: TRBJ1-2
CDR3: CASRLVYGYTF
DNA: TGTGCCAGCAGACTGGTGTATGGCTACACCTTC

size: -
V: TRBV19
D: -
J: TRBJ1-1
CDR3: CASNRGDTEAFF
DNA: TGTGCCAGTAACCGCGGGGACACTGAAGCTTTCTTT

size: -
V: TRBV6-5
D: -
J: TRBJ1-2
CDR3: CASSYGYSTGHGYTF
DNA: TGTGCCAGCAGTTACGGGTACAGTACCGGCCATGGCTACACCTTC

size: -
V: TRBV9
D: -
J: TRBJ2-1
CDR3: CASSAYRAGFMGDEQFF
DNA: TGTGCCAGCAGCGCCTATCGTGCGGGATTCATGGGCGATGAGCAGTTCTTC

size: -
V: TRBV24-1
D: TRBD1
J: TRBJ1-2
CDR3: CATSEQGAYGYTF
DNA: TGTGCCACCAGTGAGCAGGGGGCCTATGGCTACACCTTC

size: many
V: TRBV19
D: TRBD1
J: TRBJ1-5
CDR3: CASRKLTGGGNQPQHF
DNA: TGTGCCAGTAGAAAACTAACAGGGGGCGGCAATCAGCCCCAGCATTTT

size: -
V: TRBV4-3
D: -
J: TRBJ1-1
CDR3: CASSQDGSPMNTEAFF
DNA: TGCGCCAGCAGCCAAGATGGCAGTCCCATGAACACTGAAGCTTTCTTT

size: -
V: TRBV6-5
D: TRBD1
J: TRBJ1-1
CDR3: CASSYQTGMNTEAFF
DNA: TGTGCCAGCAGTTACCAGACAGGGATGAACACTGAAGCTTTCTTT

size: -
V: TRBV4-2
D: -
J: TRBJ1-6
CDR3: CASSQSTRSYNSPLHF
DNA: TGTGCCAGCAGCCAAAGTACACGCTCCTATAATTCACCCCTCCACTTT

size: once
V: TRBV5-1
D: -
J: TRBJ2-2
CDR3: CASSLLSSHTGELFF
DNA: TGCGCCAGCAGCTTGTTGAGTTCGCACACCGGGGAGCTGTTTTTT

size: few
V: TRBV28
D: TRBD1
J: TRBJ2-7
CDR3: CASRPGTGVHEQYF
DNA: TGTGCCAGCAGGCCCGGGACAGGGGTTCACGAGCAGTACTTC

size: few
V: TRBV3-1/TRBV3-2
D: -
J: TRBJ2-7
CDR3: CASSQSSGTGAIAYEQYF
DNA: TGTGCCAGCAGCCAATCATCGGGAACGGGAGCCATTGCCTACGAGCAGTACTTC

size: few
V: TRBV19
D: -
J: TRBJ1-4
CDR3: CASTLTGPNEKLFF
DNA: TGTGCCAGTACCCTGACAGGCCCTAATGAAAAACTGTTTTTT

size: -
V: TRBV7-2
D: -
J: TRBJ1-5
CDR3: CASSAMTGNYQPQHF
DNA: TGTGCCAGCAGCGCTATGACAGGAAATTATCAGCCCCAGCATTTT

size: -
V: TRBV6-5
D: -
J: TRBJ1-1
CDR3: CASSGYREIAEAFF
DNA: TGTGCCAGCAGCGGGTACAGGGAAATAGCTGAAGCTTTCTTT

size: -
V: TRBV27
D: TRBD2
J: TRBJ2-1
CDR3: CASSSSQREMQNNEQFF
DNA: TGTGCCAGCAGTTCTTCTCAGCGGGAGATGCAGAACAATGAGCAGTTCTTC

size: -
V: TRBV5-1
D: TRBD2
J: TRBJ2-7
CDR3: CASSLAGSGTYEQYF
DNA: TGCGCCAGCAGCTTGGCCGGTAGCGGGACCTACGAGCAGTACTTC

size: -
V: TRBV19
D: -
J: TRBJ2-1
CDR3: CASRTDPSAPYNEQFF
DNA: TGTGCCAGTAGAACAGACCCTTCGGCCCCCTACAATGAGCAGTTCTTC

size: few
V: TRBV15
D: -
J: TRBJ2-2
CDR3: CATSRAQLTGELFF
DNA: TGTGCCACCAGCAGAGCACAGCTCACCGGGGAGCTGTTTTTT

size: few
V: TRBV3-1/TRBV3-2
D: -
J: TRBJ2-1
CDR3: CASSPSSWSSYNEQFF
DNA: TGTGCCAGCAGCCCTTCTAGCTGGAGCTCCTACAATGAGCAGTTCTTC

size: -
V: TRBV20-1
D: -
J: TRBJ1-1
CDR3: CSASWLAEAFF
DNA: TGCAGTGCTAGTTGGTTAGCTGAAGCTTTCTTT

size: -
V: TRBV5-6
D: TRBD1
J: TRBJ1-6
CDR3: CASRQTGGAPYNSPLHF
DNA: TGTGCCAGCAGACAAACAGGGGGCGCACCCTATAATTCACCCCTCCACTTT

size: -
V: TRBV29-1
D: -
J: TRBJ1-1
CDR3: CSVEKGVRADTEAFF
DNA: TGCAGCGTTGAAAAGGGGGTGAGGGCAGACACTGAAGCTTTCTTT

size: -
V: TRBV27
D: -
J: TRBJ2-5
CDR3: CASSLSGGGQETQYF
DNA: TGTGCCAGCAGTTTATCAGGGGGGGGCCAAGAGACCCAGTACTTC

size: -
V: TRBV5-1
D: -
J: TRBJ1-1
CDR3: CASSFPDKWKTEAFF
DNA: TGCGCCAGCAGCTTTCCGGACAAATGGAAGACTGAAGCTTTCTTT

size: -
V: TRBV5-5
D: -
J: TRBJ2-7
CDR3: CASDRTSSYEQYF
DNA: TGTGCCAGCGACAGGACCAGCTCCTACGAGCAGTACTTC

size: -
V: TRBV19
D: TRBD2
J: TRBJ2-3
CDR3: CASSPRSFAGGPLTDTQYF
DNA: TGTGCCAGTAGTCCTCGGTCTTTCGCGGGGGGGCCTCTCACAGATACGCAGTATTTT

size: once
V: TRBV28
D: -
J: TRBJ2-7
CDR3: CASRRRYREHLNDEQYF
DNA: TGTGCCAGCAGGCGGAGATACAGGGAGCACCTTAATGACGAGCAGTACTTC

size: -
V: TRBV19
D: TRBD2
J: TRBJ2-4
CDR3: CASSTSGGLAKNIQYF
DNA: TGTGCCAGTAGTACTAGCGGGGGTCTAGCCAAAAACATTCAGTACTTC

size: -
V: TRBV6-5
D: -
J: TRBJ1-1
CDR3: CASIKTNGGTEAFF
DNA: TGTGCCAGCATAAAAACAAACGGGGGAACTGAAGCTTTCTTT

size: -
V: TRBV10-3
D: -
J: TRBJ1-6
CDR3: CASTGNNSPLHF
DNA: TGTGCCAGTACAGGCAATAATTCACCCCTCCACTTT

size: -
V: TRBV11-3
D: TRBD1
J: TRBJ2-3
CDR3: CASSFRQGTDTQYF
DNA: TGTGCCAGCAGCTTTAGACAGGGAACAGATACGCAGTATTTT

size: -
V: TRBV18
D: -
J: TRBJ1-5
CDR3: CASSPGLGQGQPQHF
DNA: TGTGCCAGCTCACCAGGGCTAGGGCAGGGACAGCCCCAGCATTTT

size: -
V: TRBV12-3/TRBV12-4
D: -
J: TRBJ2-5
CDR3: CASSTSETQYF
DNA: TGTGCCAGCAGCACGAGTGAGACCCAGTACTTC

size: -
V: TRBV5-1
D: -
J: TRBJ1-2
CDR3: CASSLAGEGYTF
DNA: TGCGCCAGCAGCTTGGCCGGGGAAGGCTACACCTTC

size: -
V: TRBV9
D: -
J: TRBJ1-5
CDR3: CASSPGLAVNSNQPQHF
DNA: TGTGCCAGCAGCCCAGGGTTAGCAGTCAATAGCAATCAGCCCCAGCATTTT

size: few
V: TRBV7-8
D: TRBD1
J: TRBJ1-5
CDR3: CASSLGVLGQGRYSNQPQHF
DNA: TGTGCCAGCAGCTTAGGGGTGCTGGGACAGGGCCGGTATAGCAATCAGCCCCAGCATTTT

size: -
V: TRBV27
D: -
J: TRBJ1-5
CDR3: CASSLLGDSNQPQHF
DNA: TGTGCCAGCAGTTTACTCGGAGATAGCAATCAGCCCCAGCATTTT

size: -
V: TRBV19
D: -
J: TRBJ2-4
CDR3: CAGRGSVAKNIQYF
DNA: TGTGCCGGCCGGGGTTCGGTAGCCAAAAACATTCAGTACTTC